The entry below describes one TCR beta chain. These data originate in a study of blood T cell repertoires in COVID-19. Across the whole study: Samples taken during acute and convalescent COVID-19 were collected in the United States, Italy and Spain. PBMCs, B-cell-depleted T cells, or T cells provided the cDNA or gDNA that made up the material.

This CDR3 region has 14 residues. The V gene lost 6 bases and the J gene lost 0 bases, with 11 bases spanning the gap. Germline V CDR1 and CDR2: MNHEY, SMNVEV (reference sequence). The authors' processing: Cell counts per sample came from amplifying reference gene primers. Sequenced by immunoSEQ multiplex PCR; TCRdb stores in-frame clones only, minus some. Clone size and the V and J calls come from that table; the DNA yielded D and trimming. The sample holds over 150,000 clones, more than 70% seen once. The sample taken for sequencing was peripheral blood. The gene calls are TRBV27 and TRBJ2-5, with D possibly being TRBD1 (6 bases). The receptor was derived from a man between 18 and 35 years old with active or convalescent COVID-19. CDR3: CASRLQGYQETQYF. The CDR3 DNA sequence: TGTGCCAGCAGGTTACAGGGATACCAAGAGACCCAGTACTTC.